These T cell receptor beta chains were read from a single sample in a study of T cell responses to AZD1222 COVID-19 vaccine. Sequenced by immunoSEQ multiplex PCR; TCRdb stores in-frame clones only, minus some. The sample consists of approximately 89,000 clones, over 80% of them appearing once. This material consisted of peripheral blood, taken on day 0 of MenACWY control vaccination. All receptors come from an adult in good health. The CDR3 runs from the conserved cysteine through the conserved F or W. A D gene is named only where the DNA matches it firmly. A clone size is listed for some rows: how often the clone was seen (once, few, many), or a class if it is expanded.

v_gene	abundance	d_gene	j_gene	len	CDR3aa	CDR3nt
TRBV6-5	.	.	TRBJ1-1	15	CASTGNAGMNTEAFF	TGTGCCAGCACTGGAAATGCGGGAATGAACACTGAAGCTTTCTTT
TRBV7-8	.	.	TRBJ1-5	14	CASSLSGGNQPQHF	TGTGCCAGCAGCTTAAGCGGGGGCAATCAGCCCCAGCATTTT
TRBV13	.	TRBD2	TRBJ2-7	15	CASSPVPGGPHEQYF	TGTGCCAGCAGTCCCGTCCCGGGAGGGCCCCACGAGCAGTACTTC
TRBV7-9	.	.	TRBJ1-3	11	CASGMGNTIYF	TGTGCCAGCGGGATGGGAAACACCATATATTTT
TRBV6-5	.	.	TRBJ2-3	15	CASSSAGASTDTQYF	TGTGCCAGCAGTTCTGCCGGGGCTAGCACAGATACGCAGTATTTT
TRBV7-2	.	.	TRBJ1-6	14	CASSLQGLNSPLHF	TGTGCCAGCAGCTTACAGGGTCTAAATTCACCCCTCCACTTT
TRBV10-3	.	TRBD1	TRBJ2-7	15	CAISAGQGSSYEQYF	TGTGCCATCAGTGCGGGACAGGGGAGCTCCTACGAGCAGTACTTC
TRBV19	.	.	TRBJ2-1	13	CASSIREVTGRFF	TGTGCCAGTAGTATAAGGGAGGTGACAGGACGGTTCTTC
TRBV19	.	TRBD1	TRBJ1-6	16	CASSPYKTGGNSPLHF	TGTGCCAGTAGCCCCTACAAGACAGGGGGGAATTCACCCCTCCACTTT
TRBV29-1	few	.	TRBJ1-2	13	CSVEVGGASGYTF	TGCAGCGTTGAAGTAGGTGGGGCTAGTGGCTACACCTTC
TRBV10-1	.	TRBD1	TRBJ2-1	15	CASSDRQGAKNEQFF	TGCGCCAGCAGTGATAGGCAGGGGGCCAAAAATGAGCAGTTCTTC
TRBV5-1	.	.	TRBJ1-1	14	CASSLVPGSTEAFF	TGCGCCAGCAGCTTGGTTCCTGGCAGCACTGAAGCTTTCTTT
TRBV28	.	.	TRBJ2-5	12	CASREGGETQYF	TGTGCCAGCAGGGAAGGGGGGGAGACCCAGTACTTC
TRBV2	.	.	TRBJ1-3	15	CASSENPGAGNTIYF	TGTGCCAGCAGTGAAAATCCCGGGGCTGGAAACACCATATATTTT
TRBV5-5	.	.	TRBJ2-5	12	CASGWAIETQYF	TGTGCCAGCGGGTGGGCGATAGAGACCCAGTACTTC
TRBV3-1/TRBV3-2	.	TRBD2	TRBJ2-2	16	CASSPEAGGNTGELFF	TGTGCCAGCAGCCCCGAGGCGGGGGGAAACACCGGGGAGCTGTTTTTT
TRBV3-1/TRBV3-2	once	TRBD1	TRBJ2-3	14	CASSHGQGTDTQYF	TGTGCCAGCAGCCATGGACAGGGCACAGATACGCAGTATTTT
TRBV11-2	.	.	TRBJ2-1	12	CASSLSGDEQFF	TGTGCCAGCAGCTTATCGGGGGATGAGCAGTTCTTC
TRBV5-6	.	TRBD1	TRBJ2-5	14	CASSKLTGQKTQYF	TGTGCCAGCAGCAAGCTGACAGGGCAGAAGACCCAGTACTTC
TRBV27	.	TRBD2	TRBJ2-2	14	CASGTSGWTGELFF	TGTGCCAGCGGGACTAGCGGGTGGACCGGGGAGCTGTTTTTT
TRBV11-2	.	TRBD2	TRBJ2-2	17	CASRGARGREVDGELFF	TGTGCCAGCAGGGGCGCGCGTGGGCGGGAGGTTGACGGGGAGCTGTTTTTT
TRBV12-3/TRBV12-4	.	.	TRBJ2-2	12	CASHGDTGELFF	TGTGCCAGCCATGGAGACACCGGGGAGCTGTTTTTT
TRBV5-4	.	.	TRBJ2-3	14	CASSLGQGGDTQYF	TGTGCCAGCAGCTTGGGGCAGGGTGGGGATACGCAGTATTTT
TRBV2	.	.	TRBJ2-7	12	CASTQDGGEQYF	TGTGCCAGCACCCAGGACGGAGGCGAGCAGTACTTC
TRBV5-1	few	TRBD2	TRBJ2-2	18	CASSLSTSGRPDTGELFF	TGCGCCAGCAGCTTGTCTACTAGCGGGAGGCCGGACACCGGGGAGCTGTTTTTT
TRBV13	.	TRBD1	TRBJ1-6	14	CASSPGDRVSPLHF	TGTGCCAGCAGCCCGGGGGACAGAGTTTCACCCCTCCACTTT
TRBV11-2	.	.	TRBJ2-5	13	CASSVERVETQYF	TGTGCCAGCAGCGTCGAACGGGTGGAGACCCAGTACTTC
TRBV5-4	.	.	TRBJ2-3	15	CASSSIMGGTDTQYF	TGTGCCAGCAGCTCCATTATGGGTGGCACAGATACGCAGTATTTT